The rows below give T cell receptor beta chains drawn from one sample of a study of T cells expressing NK-cell markers. TCRdb reprocessed the 5' RACE reads and stores each CDR3 protein as one record, lacking DNA. The repertoire table contains 200,000 to 300,000 distinct CDR3 sequences. Sequenced sample: blood T cells: a sorted CD56 or NKG2C T cell subset, CD4+ or CD8+ T cells, or bulk PBMC T cells (not recorded which). Source of these receptors: a man between 18 and 35 years old in good health. Each CDR3 is given with its conserved first and last residue. Each record gives: V gene, J gene, CDR3 protein.

TRBV7-3,TRBJ2-4,CASSLGRENIQYF
TRBV9,TRBJ2-4,CASSADIRGNIQYF
TRBV5-1,TRBJ2-1,CASSSTGGSTRNEQFF
TRBV7-2,TRBJ1-6,CASSSTGQGWNSPLHF
TRBV6-5,TRBJ1-5,CASSYSPGDQPQHF
TRBV12-3/TRBV12-4,TRBJ2-2,CASSLTGATGELFF
TRBV5-1,TRBJ2-1,CASSLRDRGNEQFF
TRBV7-2,TRBJ1-5,CASSRPQGANQPQHF
TRBV5-6,TRBJ2-5,CASSLNRQKSPETQYF
TRBV7-9,TRBJ2-2,CASSLVWGSGELFF
TRBV15,TRBJ2-3,CATSRELAGLTDTQYF
TRBV28,TRBJ1-2,CASRRTGQGLGYTF
TRBV5-1,TRBJ2-1,CASSPSGDNEQFF
TRBV11-2,TRBJ2-2,CASTAFYRAELFF
TRBV20-1,TRBJ2-3,CSAPETSGSGADTQYF
TRBV2,TRBJ1-1,CASSESPPGRNTEAFF
TRBV27,TRBJ2-5,CASSRTAGAVETQYF
TRBV5-6,TRBJ2-2,CASSLLGENTGELFF
TRBV15,TRBJ2-4,CATSRDAGKNIQYF
TRBV4-2,TRBJ2-3,CASSQDRRLAGAEDTQYF
TRBV6-5,TRBJ1-4,CASSNRPTTTNEKLFF
TRBV4-2,TRBJ2-3,CASSRKLAGGPSTDTQYF
TRBV27,TRBJ2-3,CASSLFAEDTQYF
TRBV20-1,TRBJ2-3,CSARNRGRTDTQYF
TRBV9,TRBJ2-3,CARGKLLTSSTDTQYF
TRBV7-7,TRBJ2-1,CASSLASGGGEQFF